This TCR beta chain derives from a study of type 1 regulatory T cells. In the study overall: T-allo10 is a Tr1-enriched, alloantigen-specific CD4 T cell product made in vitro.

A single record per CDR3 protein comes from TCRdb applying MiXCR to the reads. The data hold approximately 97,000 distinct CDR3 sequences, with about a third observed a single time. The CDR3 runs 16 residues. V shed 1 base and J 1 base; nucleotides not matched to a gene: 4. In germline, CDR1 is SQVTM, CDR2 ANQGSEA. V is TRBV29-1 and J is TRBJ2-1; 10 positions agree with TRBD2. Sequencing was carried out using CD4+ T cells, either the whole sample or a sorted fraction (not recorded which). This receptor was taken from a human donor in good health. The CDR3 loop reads CSVEVVSGRSYNEQFF. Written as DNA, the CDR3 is TGCAGCGTTGAAGTCGTTAGCGGGAGGTCCTACAATGAGCAGTTCTTC.